What follows are 32 T cell receptor beta chains derived from one specimen sequenced in a study of cytomegalovirus exposure and HLA in healthy donors. 13 Jbeta primers and 60 Vbeta primers were used for the PCR. The repertoire was sequenced with immunoSEQ multiplex PCR; TCRdb's copy has only in-frame clones and lacks some. Of about 120,000 clones listed, 77% are singletons. The source material was PBMCs. These TCRs come from a man aged 40-49 years in good health and CMV-seropositive.

This clone appeared a few times. The chain employs TRBV5-1 and TRBJ2-1; TRBD2 agrees at 14 bases. Unmatched junction bases numbered 8, after V lost 4 bases and J lost 5 bases. CDR1 is SGHRS and CDR2 is YFSETQ in the germline V gene. This CDR3 region has 17 residues. This chain's CDR3 is CASSVQPGLAGDNEQFF. CDR3 DNA sequence: TGCGCCAGCAGCGTCCAGCCGGGACTAGCGGGGGACAATGAGCAGTTCTTC.

The chain links TRBV5-1 to TRBJ2-7, with 9 bases identical to TRBD1. Germline V lookup: CDR1 SGHRS, CDR2 YFSETQ. Trimming cost V 3 bases and J 3 bases; bases outside gene matches: 7. CDR3 size: 15 residues. The CDR3 DNA reads TGCGCCAGCAGCTCCTCTGCGGACAGGGGCTACGAGCAGTACTTC. Its protein product is CASSSSADRGYEQYF.

The CDR3 loop is CAWAPDSNQPQHF. The CDR3 nucleotides are TGTGCCTGGGCCCCGGACAGTAATCAGCCCCAGCATTTT. The chain has TRBV30 and TRBJ1-5; D perhaps matches TRBD1 (6 bases). In germline, CDR1 is GTSNPN, CDR2 SVGIG (reference sequence). The CDR3 runs to 13 residues. Trimming pared 5 bases from V and 4 bases from J, leaving 12 bases between.

V and J are TRBV7-8 and TRBJ2-1, with 11 nucleotides matching TRBD2. CDR1 and CDR2 from the germline V gene are SGHVS and FQNEAQ. After removal of 3 bases from V and 0 bases from J, the junction contained 4 bases not matched to a gene. This CDR3 spans 17 amino acids. The CDR3 reads CASSFHSGGASYNEQFF. CDR3 in DNA: TGTGCCAGCAGCTTTCATAGCGGGGGGGCCTCCTACAATGAGCAGTTCTTC.

The table lists this clone with a few counts. J is TRBJ2-5 and V is TRBV4-3; 10 positions match TRBD2. CDR3 size: 21 residues. Trimming removed 0 bases from V and 5 bases from J; junction bases left unmatched: 21. Germline CDR1 LGHNA, CDR2 YSLEER. The CDR3 sequence is CASSQDWTSNTERGGRETQYF. As DNA, the CDR3 is TGCGCCAGCAGCCAAGATTGGACATCAAACACGGAGCGGGGGGGCCGGGAGACCCAGTACTTC.

This chain joins TRBV15 and TRBJ2-4, with no clear D. This CDR3 has 11 residues. Germline assignment: CDR1 LNHNV and CDR2 YYDKDF (reference sequence). Trimming pared 3 bases from V and 7 bases from J, leaving 4 bases between. This CDR3 is CATSSANIQYF. In DNA form, the CDR3 reads TGTGCCACCAGCAGCGCGAACATTCAGTACTTC.

This chain links TRBV25-1 with TRBJ2-2, with 10 positions matching TRBD2. This CDR3 has 17 residues. V gave up 6 bases and J gave up 4 bases; unmatched junction bases: 11. CDR1 is MGHDK and CDR2 is SYGVNS in the germline V gene. CDR3 sequence: CASRPLSGGAGTGELFF. The CDR3 coding sequence is TGTGCCAGCAGACCTCTCAGCGGGGGGGCGGGCACCGGGGAGCTGTTTTTT.

The chain uses TRBV7-2 and TRBJ2-6; TRBD2 agrees at 7 bases. Unmatched junction bases numbered 8, after V lost 8 bases and J lost 4 bases. CDR3 size: 15 residues. Germline loops: CDR1 SGHTA, CDR2 FQGNSA. The DNA of the CDR3 is TGTGCCAGCTCCACGGGGGGATCAGGGGCCAACGTCCTGACTTTC. The encoded protein is CASSTGGSGANVLTF. The full variable domain, its missing parts supplied by reference TRBV7-2 and TRBJ2-6, is GAGVSQSPSNKVTEKGKDVELRCDPISGHTALYWYRQSLGQGLEFLIYFQGNSAPDKSGLPSDRFSAERTGGSVSTLTIQRTQQEDSAVYLCASSTGGSGANVLTFGAGSRLTVL.

The chain couples TRBV5-6 to TRBJ1-6; 8 bases agree with TRBD1. Trimming cost V 1 base and J 9 bases; bases outside gene matches: 3. The CDR3 is 14 residues long. From germline, CDR1 is SGHDT and CDR2 YYEEEE. The CDR3 is CASSLPTGVSPLHF. The DNA of the CDR3 is TGTGCCAGCAGCTTGCCGACAGGGGTTTCACCCCTCCACTTT.

This rearrangement joins TRBV2 to TRBJ2-1; the match to TRBD1 covers 9 bases. The CDR3 length is 15 residues. In germline, CDR1 is SNHLY, CDR2 FYNNEI. J lost 3 bases, V lost 3 bases, and 3 bases had no gene match. CDR3 sequence (DNA): TGTGCCAGCAGTGACTTGGGACAGGGCTACAATGAGCAGTTCTTC. Translated: CASSDLGQGYNEQFF.

The J gene is TRBJ2-5, the V gene TRBV12-5; D not certain. This CDR3 has 13 residues. Germline CDR1 reads LGHNT; CDR2 reads FRNRAP. The V and J ends lost 4 bases and 2 bases respectively, with 8 bases between them. CDR3 sequence: CASGYELQETQYF. In DNA, the CDR3 is TGTGCTAGTGGTTACGAACTACAAGAGACCCAGTACTTC. The full variable domain, its missing parts supplied by reference TRBV12-5 and TRBJ2-5, is DARVTQTPRHKVTEMGQEVTMRCQPILGHNTVFWYRQTMMQGLELLAYFRNRAPLDDSGMPKDRFSAEMPDATLATLKIQPSEPRDSAVYFCASGYELQETQYFGPGTRLLVL.

The rearrangement uses TRBV11-2 and TRBJ2-1; 7 bases match TRBD1. The CDR3 is 14 amino acids. Losses at the gene ends were 5 bases for V and 5 bases for J; bases not matched to a gene: 6. The V gene's germline CDR1 is SGHAT and CDR2 FQNNGV. The DNA for the CDR3 is TGTGCCAGCAGCAACTCGGGACAGAACAATGAGCAGTTCTTC. Translated: CASSNSGQNNEQFF.

The chain combines TRBV11-3 with TRBJ1-3; D unclear. Germline V lookup: CDR1 SGHNT, CDR2 YENEEA. V was shortened by 5 bases and J by 0 bases, with 5 bases between the two germline ends. The CDR3 has 13 residues. DNA of the CDR3: TGTGCCAGCAGCCAGGACTCTGGAAACACCATATATTTT. Its protein product is CASSQDSGNTIYF.

This clone was seen a handful of times. The CDR3 DNA reads TGTGCCAGCAGCGAGATAGCGGGGGGGCTCGGGAATGAGCAGTTCTTC. Its translation is CASSEIAGGLGNEQFF. The chain links TRBV11-3 to TRBJ2-1, with 11 bases fitting TRBD2. Germline CDR1 is SGHNT and CDR2 is YENEEA. V lost 5 bases to trimming and J lost 7 bases; unmatched junction nucleotides: 10. The CDR3 length is 16 residues.

V usage is TRBV15 and J usage is TRBJ2-7, with 9 bases aligning to TRBD1. Germline assignment: CDR1 LNHNV and CDR2 YYDKDF (reference sequence). V lost 3 bases, J lost 6 bases, and 12 bases stayed unmatched. The CDR3 has 16 residues. CDR3 residues: CATSRGGQGKFSEQYF. CDR3 sequence (DNA): TGTGCCACCAGCAGGGGGGGACAGGGAAAGTTCAGCGAGCAGTACTTC.

This sequence joins TRBV7-9 and TRBJ2-3, with TRBD1 matching 7 bases. V shed 1 base, J shed 3 bases, and the junction held 7 bases outside the gene matches. The germline CDR1 and CDR2 sequences are SEHNR and FQNEAQ (reference sequence). The CDR3 extends over 16 amino acids. CDR3 amino acids: CASSLDGQVRTDTQYF. The CDR3 DNA follows: TGTGCCAGCAGCTTAGACGGACAGGTTCGGACAGATACGCAGTATTTT.

This chain joins TRBV18 and TRBJ1-5; the D gene is possibly TRBD1 (5 bases). Per germline, CDR1 KGHSH and CDR2 LQKENI. Deletions cut 6 bases from V and 13 bases from J, with 22 bases between. This CDR3 is 14 amino acids long. This CDR3 reads CASSKELQEPLQHF. The CDR3, as DNA: TGTGCCAGCTCCAAGGAGCTACAGGAGCCGTTACAGCATTTT.

This clone turned up a few times. The chain has TRBV19 and TRBJ1-1, with D uncertain. Trimming removed 8 bases from V and 1 base from J, with 8 bases in between. The germline gives CDR1 LNHDA, CDR2 SQIVND (reference sequence). This CDR3 has 12 amino acids. The CDR3 nucleotides read TGTGCCAGTTGGAGGTGGAACACTGAAGCTTTCTTT. Encoded protein: CASWRWNTEAFF.

Of note for this clone: The same CDR3 can be traced to other DNA sequences in this sample. The chain recombines TRBV6-5 with TRBJ1-1, with D possibly being TRBD1 (5 bases). Germline assignment: CDR1 MNHEY and CDR2 SVGAGI. The CDR3 has 13 amino acids. V was cut by 6 bases and J by 1 base, with 9 bases left in between. The CDR3 protein is CASSSGQNTEAFF. For the CDR3, the DNA is TGTGCCAGCAGCTCTGGACAGAACACTGAAGCTTTCTTT.

The rearrangement uses TRBV5-4 and TRBJ1-4, with D possibly being TRBD1 (5 bases). Germline loops: CDR1 SGHNT, CDR2 YYREEE (reference sequence). This CDR3 has 14 amino acids. V was shortened by 0 bases and J by 6 bases, with 9 bases between the two germline ends. The CDR3 here is CASSLGGLYEKLFF. Here the CDR3 DNA reads TGTGCCAGCAGCTTGGGGGGACTGTATGAAAAACTGTTTTTT.

In its sample, this clone was seen once. J is TRBJ1-4 and V is TRBV2; 7 nucleotides align to TRBD1. This CDR3 spans 12 amino acids. V lost 6 bases, J lost 7 bases, and 2 bases stayed unmatched. Germline-derived CDR1 and CDR2 are SNHLY and FYNNEI. For the CDR3, the DNA is TGTGCCAGCAGCTCAGGGGGTGAAAAACTGTTTTTT. Translation gives CASSSGGEKLFF.

The chain joins TRBV16 to TRBJ1-2; D possibly corresponds to TRBD1 (5 bases). Germline CDR1 and CDR2: KGHSY and FQNENV. With 1 base removed from V and 4 bases from J, the gap between germline ends came to 7 bases. The CDR3 is made up of 13 amino acids. CDR3 region: CASSQWGGYGYTF. The CDR3 nucleotides read TGTGCCAGCAGCCAATGGGGGGGCTATGGCTACACCTTC.

The chain has TRBV6-1 and TRBJ2-7, with 9 bases aligning to TRBD1. The CDR3 extends over 15 amino acids. The J segment lost 3 bases and the V segment lost 6 bases, leaving 9 bases of the junction unmatched. The germline V gene has CDR1 MNHNS and CDR2 SASEGT. The CDR3 sequence is CASRAQSTGGYEQYF. CDR3 bases: TGTGCCAGCAGGGCCCAATCGACAGGGGGCTACGAGCAGTACTTC.

The V and J genes are TRBV5-4 and TRBJ2-7; 12 bases are shared with TRBD2. CDR1 is SGHNT and CDR2 is YYREEE in the germline V gene (reference sequence). The V segment lost 4 bases and the J segment 1 base; nucleotides outside the gene matches: 9. The CDR3 runs 17 residues. This chain's CDR3 is CASSALSSGGASYEQYF. DNA for the CDR3: TGTGCCAGCAGCGCACTGTCTAGCGGGGGGGCGTCCTACGAGCAGTACTTC.

This chain connects TRBV12-5 to TRBJ2-1; 7 bases map to TRBD2. CDR1 and CDR2 from the germline V gene are LGHNT and FRNRAP. V lost 4 bases to trimming and J lost 7 bases; unmatched junction nucleotides: 1. The length of the CDR3 is 12 residues. CDR3 residues: CASGWGGNEQFF. The CDR3 DNA sequence: TGTGCTAGTGGTTGGGGGGGGAATGAGCAGTTCTTC.

This chain joins TRBV9 and TRBJ2-5; TRBD2 matches 12 bases. The J segment lost 0 bases and the V segment lost 0 bases, leaving 6 bases of the junction unmatched. The germline V gene has CDR1 SGDLS and CDR2 YYNGEE. This CDR3 comprises 18 residues. Here the CDR3 reads CASSVGSTSGGNQETQYF. DNA of the CDR3: TGTGCCAGCAGCGTAGGGTCCACTAGCGGGGGGAACCAAGAGACCCAGTACTTC.

The gene calls are TRBV27 and TRBJ1-6; D is unclear. Trimming stripped 7 bases from V and 4 bases from J, with 14 bases between. Germline lookup yields CDR1 MNHEY and CDR2 SMNVEV (reference sequence). The CDR3 has 15 residues. CDR3: CASTRPGEYNSPLHF. The CDR3 DNA is TGTGCCAGCACCCGACCTGGGGAGTATAATTCACCCCTCCACTTT.

The chain links TRBV7-3 to TRBJ2-3; possibly TRBD2 for D (5 bases). Germline CDR1 is SGHTA and CDR2 is FQGTGA. Trimming shortened V by 0 bases and J by 4 bases, and 11 bases separated the two germline ends. The CDR3 has 15 amino acids. CDR3 amino acids: CASSLTGGISDTQYF. For the CDR3, the DNA is TGTGCCAGCAGCTTAACTGGAGGTATTTCAGATACGCAGTATTTT. Full variable domain (outside the CDR3, taken from reference TRBV7-3 and TRBJ2-3): GAGVSQTPSNKVTEKGKYVELRCDPISGHTALYWYRQSLGQGPEFLIYFQGTGAADDSGLPNDRFFAVRPEGSVSTLKIQRTERGDSAVYLCASSLTGGISDTQYFGPGTRLTVL.

This clone ranks as medium-sized. The genes are TRBV19 and TRBJ2-7; D uncertain. Germline values: CDR1 LNHDA, CDR2 SQIVND (reference sequence). The CDR3 is made up of 14 amino acids. Trimming took off 3 bases at V and 2 bases at J, with 11 bases between the two ends. CDR3 loop: CASSMRILPYEQYF. The CDR3, as DNA: TGTGCCAGTAGTATGAGGATTTTACCCTACGAGCAGTACTTC.

The chain uses TRBV5-5 and TRBJ2-5; D possibly corresponds to TRBD1 (6 bases). V was cut by 2 bases and J by 5 bases, with 19 bases left in between. The germline CDR1 and CDR2 sequences are SGHKS and YYEKEE (reference sequence). This CDR3 has 16 amino acids. CDR3 bases: TGTGCCAGCAGCTTCCCGGCAGGGGCGACGTTGGAGACCCAGTACTTC. Its translation is CASSFPAGATLETQYF.

Concerning this clone: A read error may produce the germline difference seen at one junction end. As DNA, the CDR3 is TGTTCCAGCAGCTTAAATCACAGGGATGCAACTAATGAAAAACTGTTTTTT. Its translation: CSSSLNHRDATNEKLFF. The chain is built from TRBV7-9 and TRBJ1-4; D is possibly TRBD1 (6 bases). The CDR3 runs to 17 residues. CDR1 is SEHNR and CDR2 is FQNEAQ in the germline V gene (reference sequence).

J is TRBJ2-4 and V is TRBV11-3, with D maybe TRBD1 (5 bases). In germline, CDR1 is SGHNT, CDR2 YENEEA. The CDR3 length is 16 residues. Trimming took 4 bases from V and 4 from J, leaving 17 bases between them. The CDR3 loop reads CASSSSDTYPKNIQYF. The CDR3, as DNA: TGTGCCAGCAGCTCCTCGGACACCTACCCAAAAAACATTCAGTACTTC.